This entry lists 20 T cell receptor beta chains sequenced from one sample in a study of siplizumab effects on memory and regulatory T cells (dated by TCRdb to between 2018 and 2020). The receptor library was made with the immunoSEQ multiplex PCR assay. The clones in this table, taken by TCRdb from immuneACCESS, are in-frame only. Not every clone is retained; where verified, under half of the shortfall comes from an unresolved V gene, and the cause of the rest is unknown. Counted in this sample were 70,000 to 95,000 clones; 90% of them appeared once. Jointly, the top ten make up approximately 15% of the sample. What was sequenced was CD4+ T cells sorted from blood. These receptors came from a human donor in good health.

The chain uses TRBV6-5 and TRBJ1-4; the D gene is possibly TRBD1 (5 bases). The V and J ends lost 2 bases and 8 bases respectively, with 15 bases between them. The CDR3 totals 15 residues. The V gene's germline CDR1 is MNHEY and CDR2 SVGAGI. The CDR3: CASSYVGLGEEKLFF. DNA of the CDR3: TGTGCCAGCAGTTACGTTGGGCTGGGGGAGGAAAAACTGTTTTTT.

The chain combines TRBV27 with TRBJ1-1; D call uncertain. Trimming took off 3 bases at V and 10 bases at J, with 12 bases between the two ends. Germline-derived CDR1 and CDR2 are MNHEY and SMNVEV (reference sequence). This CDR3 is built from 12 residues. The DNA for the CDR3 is TGTGCCAGCAGTTTCCCTTCGGGGATAGCTTTCTTT. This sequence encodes CASSFPSGIAFF.

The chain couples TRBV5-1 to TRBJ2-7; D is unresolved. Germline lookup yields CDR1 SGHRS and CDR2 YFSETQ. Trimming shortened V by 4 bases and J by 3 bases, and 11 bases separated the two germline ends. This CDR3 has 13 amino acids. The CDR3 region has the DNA TGCGCCAGCAGCCATAGTCAGGTCTACGAGCAGTACTTC. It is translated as CASSHSQVYEQYF.

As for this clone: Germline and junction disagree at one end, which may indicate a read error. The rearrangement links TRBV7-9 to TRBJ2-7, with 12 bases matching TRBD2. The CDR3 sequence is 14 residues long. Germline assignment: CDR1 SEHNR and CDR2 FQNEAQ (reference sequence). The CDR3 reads CTSSLSLAGGEQYF. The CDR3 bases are TGTACCAGCAGCTTGAGCCTAGCGGGAGGGGAGCAGTACTTC.

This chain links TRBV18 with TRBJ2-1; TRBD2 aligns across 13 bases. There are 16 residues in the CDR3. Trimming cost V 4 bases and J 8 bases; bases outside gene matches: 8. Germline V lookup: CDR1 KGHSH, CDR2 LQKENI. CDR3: CASSLRTSGSTDEQFF. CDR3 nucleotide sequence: TGTGCCAGCTCACTGCGGACTAGCGGGAGTACCGATGAGCAGTTCTTC.

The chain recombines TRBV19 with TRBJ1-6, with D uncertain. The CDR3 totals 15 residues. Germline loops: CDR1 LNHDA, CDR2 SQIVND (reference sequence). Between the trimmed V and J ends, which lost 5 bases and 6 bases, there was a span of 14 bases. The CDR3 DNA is TGTGCCAGTAGTTTGAGTCAGCTGCCTAATTCACCCCTCCACTTT. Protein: CASSLSQLPNSPLHF.

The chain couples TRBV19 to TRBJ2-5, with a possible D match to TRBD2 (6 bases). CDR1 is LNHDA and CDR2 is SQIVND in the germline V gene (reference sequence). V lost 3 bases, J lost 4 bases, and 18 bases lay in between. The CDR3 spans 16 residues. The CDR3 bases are TGTGCCAGTAGTATTAGTGGGGCTAGCGTCCGAGAGACCCAGTACTTC. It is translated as CASSISGASVRETQYF.

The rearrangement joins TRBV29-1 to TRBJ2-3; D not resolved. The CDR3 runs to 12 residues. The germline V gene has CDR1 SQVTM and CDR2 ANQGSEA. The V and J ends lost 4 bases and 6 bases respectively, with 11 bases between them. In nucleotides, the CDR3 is TGCAGCGTTGTTAGTGGCCTGGATACGCAGTATTTT. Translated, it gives CSVVSGLDTQYF.

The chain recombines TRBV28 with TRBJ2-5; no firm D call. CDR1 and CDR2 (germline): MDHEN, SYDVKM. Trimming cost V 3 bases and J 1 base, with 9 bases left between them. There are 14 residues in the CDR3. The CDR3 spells CASSFTDTQETQYF. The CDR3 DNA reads TGTGCCAGCAGTTTTACAGATACCCAAGAGACCCAGTACTTC.

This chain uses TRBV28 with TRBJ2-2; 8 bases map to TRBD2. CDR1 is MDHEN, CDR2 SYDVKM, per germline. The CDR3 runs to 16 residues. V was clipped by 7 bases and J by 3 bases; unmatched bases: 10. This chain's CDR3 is CASKPRSGSYTGELFF. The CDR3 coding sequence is TGTGCCAGCAAACCGAGGAGCGGGAGTTACACCGGGGAGCTGTTTTTT.

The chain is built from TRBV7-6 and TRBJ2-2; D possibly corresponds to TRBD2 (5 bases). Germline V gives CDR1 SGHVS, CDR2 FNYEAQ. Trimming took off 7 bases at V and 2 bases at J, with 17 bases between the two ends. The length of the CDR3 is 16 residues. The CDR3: CASTLMSGSNTGELFF. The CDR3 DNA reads TGTGCCAGCACCCTTATGAGCGGATCTAACACCGGGGAGCTGTTTTTT. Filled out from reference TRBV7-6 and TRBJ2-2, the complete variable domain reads GAGVSQSPRYKVTKRGQDVALRCDPISGHVSLYWYRQALGQGPEFLTYFNYEAQQDKSGLPNDRFSAERPEGSISTLTIQRTEQRDSAMYRCASTLMSGSNTGELFFGEGSRLTVL.

CDR3 nucleotides: TGTGCCAGCAGCTTAGTTATTTTGTACAGGTCTAGCTCCTACAATGAGCAGTTCTTC. Amino acids: CASSLVILYRSSSYNEQFF. The chain combines TRBV7-9 with TRBJ2-1, with D possibly being TRBD1 (5 bases). Per germline, CDR1 SEHNR and CDR2 FQNEAQ (reference sequence). CDR3 length: 19 residues. V lost 1 base and J 0 bases, leaving 19 bases between the germline ends.

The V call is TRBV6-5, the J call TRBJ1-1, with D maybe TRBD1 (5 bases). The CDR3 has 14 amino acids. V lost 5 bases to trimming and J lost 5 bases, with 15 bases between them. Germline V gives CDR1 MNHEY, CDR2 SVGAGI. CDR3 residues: CASSDPGGGTEAFF. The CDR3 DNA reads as TGTGCCAGCAGTGACCCTGGGGGAGGAACTGAAGCTTTCTTT.

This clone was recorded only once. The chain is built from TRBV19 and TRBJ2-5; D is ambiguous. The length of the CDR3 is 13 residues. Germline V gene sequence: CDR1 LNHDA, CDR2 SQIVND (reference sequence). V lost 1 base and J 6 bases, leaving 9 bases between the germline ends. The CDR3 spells CASSIGVLQTQYF. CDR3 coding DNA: TGTGCCAGTAGTATAGGAGTACTGCAGACCCAGTACTTC.

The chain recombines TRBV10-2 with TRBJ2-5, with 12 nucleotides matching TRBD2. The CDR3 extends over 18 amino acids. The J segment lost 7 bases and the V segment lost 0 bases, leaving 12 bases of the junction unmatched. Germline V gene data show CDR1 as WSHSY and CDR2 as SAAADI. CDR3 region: CASSESGLAGGLVGTQYF. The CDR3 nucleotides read TGCGCCAGCAGTGAGTCGGGACTAGCGGGCGGTCTAGTTGGGACCCAGTACTTC.

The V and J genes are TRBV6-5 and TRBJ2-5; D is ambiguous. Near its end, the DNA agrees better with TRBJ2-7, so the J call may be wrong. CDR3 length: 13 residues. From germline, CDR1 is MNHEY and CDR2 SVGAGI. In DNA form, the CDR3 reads TGTGCCAGCAGTTACGGTCTTTTCTACGAGCAGTACTTC. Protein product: CASSYGLFYEQYF.

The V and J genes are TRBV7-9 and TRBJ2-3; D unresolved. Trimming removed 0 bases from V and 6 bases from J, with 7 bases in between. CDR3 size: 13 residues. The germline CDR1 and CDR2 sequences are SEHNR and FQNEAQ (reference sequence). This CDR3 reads CASSLAAADTQYF. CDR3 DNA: TGTGCCAGCAGCTTAGCAGCTGCGGATACGCAGTATTTT.

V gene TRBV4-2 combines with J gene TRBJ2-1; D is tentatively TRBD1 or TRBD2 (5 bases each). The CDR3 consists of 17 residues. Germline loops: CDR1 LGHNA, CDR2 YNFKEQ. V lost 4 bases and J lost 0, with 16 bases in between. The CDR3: CASSPTLGESSYNEQFF. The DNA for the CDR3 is TGTGCCAGCAGCCCCACCTTGGGGGAGTCCTCCTACAATGAGCAGTTCTTC.

CDR3 nucleotide sequence: TGCGCCAGCAGCTTGAATCCCAGATACTCAGGGTCAGGCTACGAGCAGTACTTC. It is translated as CASSLNPRYSGSGYEQYF. This sequence joins TRBV5-1 and TRBJ2-7, with D perhaps TRBD1 (5 bases). Germline lookup yields CDR1 SGHRS and CDR2 YFSETQ. Trimming took 1 base from V and 3 from J, leaving 23 bases between them. The CDR3 extends over 18 amino acids.

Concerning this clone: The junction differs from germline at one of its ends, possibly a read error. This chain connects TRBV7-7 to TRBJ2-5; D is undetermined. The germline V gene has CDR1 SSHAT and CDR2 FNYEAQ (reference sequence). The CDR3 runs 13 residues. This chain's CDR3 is CASSLAVPETQYF. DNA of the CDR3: TGTGCTAGCAGCTTAGCAGTCCCAGAGACCCAGTACTTC.